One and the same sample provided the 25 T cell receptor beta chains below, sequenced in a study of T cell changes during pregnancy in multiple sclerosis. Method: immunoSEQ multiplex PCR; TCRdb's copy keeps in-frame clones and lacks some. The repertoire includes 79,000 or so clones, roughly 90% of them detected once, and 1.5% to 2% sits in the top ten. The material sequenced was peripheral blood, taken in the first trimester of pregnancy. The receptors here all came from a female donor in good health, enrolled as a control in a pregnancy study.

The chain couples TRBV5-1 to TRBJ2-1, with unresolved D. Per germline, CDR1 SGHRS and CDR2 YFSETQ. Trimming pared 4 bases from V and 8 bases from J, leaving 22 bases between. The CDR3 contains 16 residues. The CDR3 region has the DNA TGCGCCAGCAGCCCTCAGGCTGGGTTTAATAAAGATGAGCAGTTCTTC. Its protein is CASSPQAGFNKDEQFF.

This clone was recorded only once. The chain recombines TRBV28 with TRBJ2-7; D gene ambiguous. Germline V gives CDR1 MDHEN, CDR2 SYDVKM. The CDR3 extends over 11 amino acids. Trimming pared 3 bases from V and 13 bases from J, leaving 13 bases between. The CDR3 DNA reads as TGTGCCAGCAGTTTGGTGACATCGTCTTACTTC. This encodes CASSLVTSSYF.

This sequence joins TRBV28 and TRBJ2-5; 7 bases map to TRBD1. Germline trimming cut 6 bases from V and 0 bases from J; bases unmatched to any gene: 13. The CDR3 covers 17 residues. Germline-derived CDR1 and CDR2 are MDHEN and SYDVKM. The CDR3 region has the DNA TGTGCCAGCAGCTCTCCCCCGGGACAGCAACACCAAGAGACCCAGTACTTC. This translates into CASSSPPGQQHQETQYF.

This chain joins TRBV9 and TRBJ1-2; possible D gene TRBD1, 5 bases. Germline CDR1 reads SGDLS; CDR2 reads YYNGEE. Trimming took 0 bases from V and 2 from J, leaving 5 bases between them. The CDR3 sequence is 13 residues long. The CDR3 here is CASSVGQNYGYTF. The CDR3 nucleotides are TGTGCCAGCAGCGTAGGACAGAACTATGGCTACACCTTC.

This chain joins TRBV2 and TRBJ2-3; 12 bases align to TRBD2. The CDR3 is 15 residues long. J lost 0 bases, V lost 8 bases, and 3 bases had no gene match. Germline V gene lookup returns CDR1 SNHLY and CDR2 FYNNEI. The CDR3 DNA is TGTGCCAGCCCCCTAGCGGGGGGGAGCACAGATACGCAGTATTTT. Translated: CASPLAGGSTDTQYF.

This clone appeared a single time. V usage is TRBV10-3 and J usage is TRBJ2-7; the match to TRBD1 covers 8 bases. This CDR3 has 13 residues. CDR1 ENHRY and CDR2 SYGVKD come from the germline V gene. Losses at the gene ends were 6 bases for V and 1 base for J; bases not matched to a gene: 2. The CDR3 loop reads CAISGTGSYEQYF. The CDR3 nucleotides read TGTGCCATCAGCGGGACAGGTTCCTACGAGCAGTACTTC.

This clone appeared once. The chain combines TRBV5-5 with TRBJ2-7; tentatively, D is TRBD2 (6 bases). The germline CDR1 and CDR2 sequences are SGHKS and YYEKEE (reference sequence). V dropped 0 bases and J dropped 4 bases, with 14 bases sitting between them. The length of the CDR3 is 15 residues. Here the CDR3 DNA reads TGTGCCAGCAGCTTGGAGGGGACTTTCTCGTACGAGCAGTACTTC. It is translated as CASSLEGTFSYEQYF. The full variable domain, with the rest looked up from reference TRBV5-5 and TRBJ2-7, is DAGVTQSPTHLIKTRGQQVTLRCSPISGHKSVSWYQQVLGQGPQFIFQYYEKEERGRGNFPDRFSARQFPNYSSELNVNALLLGDSALYLCASSLEGTFSYEQYFGPGTRLTVT.

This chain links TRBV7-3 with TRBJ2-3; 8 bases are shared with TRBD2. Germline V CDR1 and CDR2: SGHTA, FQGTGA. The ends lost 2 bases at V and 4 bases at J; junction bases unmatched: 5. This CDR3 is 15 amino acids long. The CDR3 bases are TGTGCCAGCAGCTTATACGGGGGGGCCCCAGATACGCAGTATTTT. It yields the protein CASSLYGGAPDTQYF.

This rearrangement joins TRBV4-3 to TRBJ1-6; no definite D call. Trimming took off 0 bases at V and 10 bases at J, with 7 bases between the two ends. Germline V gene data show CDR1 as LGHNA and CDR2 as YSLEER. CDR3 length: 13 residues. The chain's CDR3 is CASSQDLESPLHF. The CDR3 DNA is TGCGCCAGCAGCCAAGATCTTGAGTCACCCCTCCACTTT.

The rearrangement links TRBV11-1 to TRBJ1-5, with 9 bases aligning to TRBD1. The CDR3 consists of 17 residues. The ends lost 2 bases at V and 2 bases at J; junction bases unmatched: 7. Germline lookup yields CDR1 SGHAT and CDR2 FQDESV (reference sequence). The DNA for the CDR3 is TGTGCCAGCAGCTTATACAGGGGGCTTAGAGGCAATCAGCCCCAGCATTTT. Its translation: CASSLYRGLRGNQPQHF. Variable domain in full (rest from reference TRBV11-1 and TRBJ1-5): EAEVAQSPRYKITEKSQAVAFWCDPISGHATLYWYRQILGQGPELLVQFQDESVVDDSQLPKDRFSAERLKGVDSTLKIQPAELGDSAMYLCASSLYRGLRGNQPQHFGDGTRLSIL.

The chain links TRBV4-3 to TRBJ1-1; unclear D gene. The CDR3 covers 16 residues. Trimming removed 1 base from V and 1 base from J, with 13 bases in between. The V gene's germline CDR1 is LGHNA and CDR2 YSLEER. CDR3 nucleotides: TGCGCCAGCAGCCAAGCGGTGGGGAGTCCGAACACTGAAGCTTTCTTT. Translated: CASSQAVGSPNTEAFF.

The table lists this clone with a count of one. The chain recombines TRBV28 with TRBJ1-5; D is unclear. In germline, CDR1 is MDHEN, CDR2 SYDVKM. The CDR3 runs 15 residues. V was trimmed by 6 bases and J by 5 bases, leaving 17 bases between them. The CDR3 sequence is CASSLRPGIYQPQHF. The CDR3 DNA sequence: TGTGCCAGCAGCTTAAGGCCGGGAATTTATCAGCCCCAGCATTTT.

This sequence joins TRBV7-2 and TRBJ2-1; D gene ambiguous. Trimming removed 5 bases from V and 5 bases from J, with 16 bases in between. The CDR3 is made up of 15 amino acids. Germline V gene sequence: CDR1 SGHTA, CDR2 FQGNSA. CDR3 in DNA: TGTGCCAGCAGCCTGGGCCCCGTACTTAACAATGAGCAGTTCTTC. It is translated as CASSLGPVLNNEQFF.

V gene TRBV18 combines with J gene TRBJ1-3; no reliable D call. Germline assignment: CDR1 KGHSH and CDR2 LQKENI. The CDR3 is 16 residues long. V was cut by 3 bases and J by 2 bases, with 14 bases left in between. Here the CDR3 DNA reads TGTGCCAGCTCACCGATTAGAACCCCCCCTGGAAACACCATATATTTT. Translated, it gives CASSPIRTPPGNTIYF.

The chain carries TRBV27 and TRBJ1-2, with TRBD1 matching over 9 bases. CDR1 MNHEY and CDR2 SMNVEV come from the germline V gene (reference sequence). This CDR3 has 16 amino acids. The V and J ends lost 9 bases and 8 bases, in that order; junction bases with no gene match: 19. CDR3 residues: CASSSTGTGLYLGYTF. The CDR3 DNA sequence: TGTGCCAGTTCCTCGACCGGGACAGGGTTATACCTAGGCTACACCTTC.

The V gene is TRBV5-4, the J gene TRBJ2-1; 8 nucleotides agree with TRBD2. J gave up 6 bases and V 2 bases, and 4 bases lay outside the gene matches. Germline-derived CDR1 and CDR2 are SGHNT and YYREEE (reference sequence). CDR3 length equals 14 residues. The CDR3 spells CASSFAGGLNEQFF. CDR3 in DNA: TGTGCCAGCAGCTTTGCGGGGGGTCTCAATGAGCAGTTCTTC.

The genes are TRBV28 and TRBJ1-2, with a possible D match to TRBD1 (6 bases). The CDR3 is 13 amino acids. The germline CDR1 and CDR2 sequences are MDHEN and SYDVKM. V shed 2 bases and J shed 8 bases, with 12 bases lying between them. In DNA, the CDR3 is TGTGCCAGCAGTTTAGGGGGCGCGTGGGGCTACACCTTC. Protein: CASSLGGAWGYTF.

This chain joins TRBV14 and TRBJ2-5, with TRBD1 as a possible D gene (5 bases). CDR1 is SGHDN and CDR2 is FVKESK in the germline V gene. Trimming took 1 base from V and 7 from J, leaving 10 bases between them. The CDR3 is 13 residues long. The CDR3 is CASSQGQGATQYF. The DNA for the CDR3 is TGTGCCAGCAGCCAAGGGCAGGGCGCGACCCAGTACTTC.

The CDR3, as DNA: TGCAGCGTTGAAAGAGTAGGGCGGGGGGGCTACACCTTC. As protein: CSVERVGRGGYTF. This rearrangement joins TRBV29-1 to TRBJ1-2; TRBD1 is a possible D gene (5 bases). The CDR3 totals 13 residues. The V gene's germline CDR1 is SQVTM and CDR2 ANQGSEA. V was shortened by 2 bases and J by 8 bases, with 15 bases between the two germline ends.

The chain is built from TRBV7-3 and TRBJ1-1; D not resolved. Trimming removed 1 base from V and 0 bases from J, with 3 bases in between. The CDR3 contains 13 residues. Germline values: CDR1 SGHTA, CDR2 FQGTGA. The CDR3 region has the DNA TGTGCCAGCAGCTTAAGTATGAACACTGAAGCTTTCTTT. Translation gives CASSLSMNTEAFF.

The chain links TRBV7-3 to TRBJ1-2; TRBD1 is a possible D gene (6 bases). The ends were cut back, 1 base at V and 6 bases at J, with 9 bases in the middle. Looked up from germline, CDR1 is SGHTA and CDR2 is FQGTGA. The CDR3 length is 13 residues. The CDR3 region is CASSLRQDDGYTF. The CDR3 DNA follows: TGTGCCAGCAGCTTAAGACAGGACGATGGCTACACCTTC.

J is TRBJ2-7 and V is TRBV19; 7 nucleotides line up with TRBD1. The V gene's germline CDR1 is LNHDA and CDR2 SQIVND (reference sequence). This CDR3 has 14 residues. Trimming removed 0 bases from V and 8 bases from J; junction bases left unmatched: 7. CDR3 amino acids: CASSIDHVTGKQYF. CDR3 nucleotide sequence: TGTGCCAGTAGTATAGATCATGTGACAGGGAAGCAGTACTTC.

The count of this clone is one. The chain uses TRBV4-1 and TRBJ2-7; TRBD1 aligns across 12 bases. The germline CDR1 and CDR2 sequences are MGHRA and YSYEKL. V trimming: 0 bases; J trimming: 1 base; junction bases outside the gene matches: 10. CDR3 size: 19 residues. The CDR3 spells CASSQDRDRGRGSSYEQYF. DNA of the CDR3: TGCGCCAGCAGCCAAGATCGGGACAGGGGGCGAGGATCGTCCTACGAGCAGTACTTC.

Here the CDR3 reads CASSPPTANYEQYF. CDR3 DNA: TGCGCCAGCAGCCCCCCGACAGCCAACTACGAGCAGTACTTC. The genes are TRBV5-1 and TRBJ2-7; D perhaps matches TRBD1 (5 bases). The CDR3 loop spans 14 amino acids. V was pared by 4 bases and J by 3 bases, with 14 bases between. CDR1 is SGHRS and CDR2 is YFSETQ in the germline V gene.

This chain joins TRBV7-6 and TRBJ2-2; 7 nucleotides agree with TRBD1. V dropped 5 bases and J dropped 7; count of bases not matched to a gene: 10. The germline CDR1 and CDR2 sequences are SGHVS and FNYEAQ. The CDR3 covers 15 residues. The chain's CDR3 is CASSLRQGQGGELFF. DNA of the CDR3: TGTGCCAGCAGCCTAAGACAGGGCCAGGGCGGGGAGCTGTTTTTT.